A single sample gave rise to the 26 T cell receptor beta chains below, sequenced in a study of blood T cell repertoires in COVID-19. The data were produced by immunoSEQ multiplex PCR, yet TCRdb's version contains in-frame clones alone and is incomplete. The sample records about 190,000 clones, 70% to 90% being singletons. The sample comprised peripheral blood. The receptors originated from a woman older than 75 with acute or convalescent COVID-19.

This chain connects TRBV18 to TRBJ1-3, with TRBD1 as a possible D gene (5 bases). The CDR3 runs 18 residues. Germline lookup yields CDR1 KGHSH and CDR2 LQKENI. Trimming removed 3 bases at V and 0 bases at J, with 18 bases between. As DNA, the CDR3 is TGTGCCAGCTCACCGATGGGGCCCGCCCCACTCTCTGGAAACACCATATATTTT. The encoded protein is CASSPMGPAPLSGNTIYF.

The J gene is TRBJ2-1, the V gene TRBV7-8, with 7 nucleotides matching TRBD2. Germline trimming cut 5 bases from V and 4 bases from J; bases unmatched to any gene: 5. Germline V gene sequence: CDR1 SGHVS, CDR2 FQNEAQ. The CDR3 runs to 14 residues. CDR3 coding DNA: TGTGCCAGCAGCCCCTCTAGCGGTTACAATGAGCAGTTCTTC. This encodes CASSPSSGYNEQFF.

The chain links TRBV7-2 to TRBJ2-3, with D tentatively TRBD2 (6 bases). This CDR3 is 15 amino acids long. Germline V gene sequence: CDR1 SGHTA, CDR2 FQGNSA. The V end lost 5 bases, the J end lost 1 base, and 13 bases lay between the germline ends. CDR3 in amino acids: CASSTWGEGTDTQYF. Here the CDR3 DNA reads TGTGCCAGCAGCACATGGGGGGAGGGCACAGATACGCAGTATTTT.

The V gene is TRBV9, the J gene TRBJ1-2; TRBD1 matches 7 bases. The CDR3 totals 15 residues. CDR1 is SGDLS, CDR2 YYNGEE, per germline. After removal of 0 bases from V and 6 bases from J, the junction contained 8 bases not matched to a gene. The CDR3 region is CASSVVGGAIHGYTF. DNA of the CDR3: TGTGCCAGCAGCGTAGTAGGGGGCGCGATTCATGGCTACACCTTC.

The CDR3 DNA sequence: TGTGCCAGCAATCGGCAGGGGACTTCACCCCTCCACTTT. As protein: CASNRQGTSPLHF. This chain joins TRBV2 and TRBJ1-6; D is perhaps TRBD1 (6 bases). The V gene lost 7 bases and the J gene lost 9 bases, with 13 bases spanning the gap. Germline V lookup: CDR1 SNHLY, CDR2 FYNNEI. This CDR3 region has 13 residues. Supplemented by reference TRBV2 and TRBJ1-6, the full variable domain reads EPEVTQTPSHQVTQMGQEVILRCVPISNHLYFYWYRQILGQKVEFLVSFYNNEISEKSEIFDDQFSVERPDGSNFTLKIRSTKLEDSAMYFCASNRQGTSPLHFGNGTRLTVT.

V is TRBV7-2 and J is TRBJ1-4; TRBD1 aligns across 7 bases. The CDR3 extends over 14 amino acids. Germline-derived CDR1 and CDR2 are SGHTA and FQGNSA. The trim removed 1 base at V and 7 bases at J, leaving 3 bases unmatched. The chain's CDR3 is CASSLGQGGEKLFF. Here the CDR3 DNA reads TGTGCCAGCAGCTTAGGGCAGGGGGGTGAAAAACTGTTTTTT.

The chain carries TRBV7-8 and TRBJ2-5, with no clear D. The CDR3 is 12 amino acids. Germline assignment: CDR1 SGHVS and CDR2 FQNEAQ. Trimming removed 5 bases at V and 3 bases at J, with 7 bases between. The CDR3 DNA reads as TGTGCCAGCAGCCCCACAAAAGAGACCCAGTACTTC. Its translation: CASSPTKETQYF. Full variable domain (missing parts from reference TRBV7-8 and TRBJ2-5): GAGVSQSPRYKVAKRGQDVALRCDPISGHVSLFWYQQALGQGPEFLTYFQNEAQLDKSGLPSDRFFAERPEGSVSTLKIQRTQQEDSAVYLCASSPTKETQYFGPGTRLLVL.

The V call is TRBV6-5, the J call TRBJ1-4, with 8 nucleotides matching TRBD1. Germline-derived CDR1 and CDR2 are MNHEY and SVGAGI. Trimming took 5 bases from V and 1 from J; bases not matched to a gene: 3. CDR3 size: 15 residues. The CDR3 DNA is TGTGCCAGCAGTAGAGACAGGGGAACTAATGAAAAACTGTTTTTT. Protein: CASSRDRGTNEKLFF.

The rearrangement uses TRBV7-2 and TRBJ2-2, with a weak D call TRBD2 (6 bases). Trimming took 2 bases from V and 2 from J, leaving 9 bases between them. Germline V gives CDR1 SGHTA, CDR2 FQGNSA. The CDR3 is 15 amino acids. The DNA of the CDR3 is TGTGCCAGCAGCTTACTCGGGAGCAACACCGGGGAGCTGTTTTTT. This sequence encodes CASSLLGSNTGELFF.

The V call is TRBV19, the J call TRBJ2-2; 7 bases align to TRBD2. The junction had 13 bases not matched to a gene; V was cut back by 3 bases and J by 6 bases. Germline CDR1 and CDR2: LNHDA and SQIVND (reference sequence). The CDR3 runs to 17 residues. In nucleotides, the CDR3 is TGTGCCAGTAGTATCCTTTTGAGCGGGAATAGGGCCGGGGAGCTGTTTTTT. This sequence encodes CASSILLSGNRAGELFF. The variable domain in full, with the rest retrieved from reference TRBV19 and TRBJ2-2, is DGGITQSPKYLFRKEGQNVTLSCEQNLNHDAMYWYRQDPGQGLRLIYYSQIVNDFQKGDIAEGYSVSREKKESFPLTVTSAQKNPTAFYLCASSILLSGNRAGELFFGEGSRLTVL.

This chain joins TRBV7-2 and TRBJ2-1; 8 bases map to TRBD2. V lost 4 bases to trimming and J lost 9 bases; unmatched junction nucleotides: 11. The CDR3 runs 15 residues. Germline-derived CDR1 and CDR2 are SGHTA and FQGNSA. CDR3 nucleotide sequence: TGTGCCAGCAGCTCCGGGACTAGGCCTTTAGTTGAGCAGTTCTTC. Amino acids: CASSSGTRPLVEQFF.

This clone was observed a few times. The sample holds other DNA sequences that translate to the same CDR3. J is TRBJ1-5 and V is TRBV18; unclear D gene. Between the trimmed V and J ends, which lost 2 bases and 4 bases, there was a span of 6 bases. The CDR3 runs 13 residues. Germline lookup yields CDR1 KGHSH and CDR2 LQKENI. CDR3 amino acids: CASSPSENQPQHF. The CDR3 bases are TGTGCCAGCTCACCAAGCGAAAATCAGCCCCAGCATTTT.

The chain carries TRBV7-2 and TRBJ1-6; possibly TRBD1 for D (6 bases). Germline CDR1 is SGHTA and CDR2 is FQGNSA. Trimming pared 2 bases from V and 10 bases from J, leaving 15 bases between. There are 15 residues in the CDR3. CDR3 in amino acids: CASSLKGDIKSPLHF. The CDR3 nucleotides read TGTGCCAGCAGCTTAAAAGGGGACATAAAATCACCCCTCCACTTT.

The chain links TRBV6-6 to TRBJ1-2, with 8 bases matching TRBD1. The CDR3 extends over 13 amino acids. Germline trimming cut 5 bases from V and 4 bases from J; bases unmatched to any gene: 3. Germline V gives CDR1 MNHNY, CDR2 SVGAGI (reference sequence). CDR3 loop: CASSRGQAYGYTF. The CDR3 coding sequence is TGTGCCAGCAGTCGGGGACAGGCCTATGGCTACACCTTC.

The V call is TRBV7-2, the J call TRBJ1-3; a weak D match, TRBD1 (6 bases). V lost 1 base, J lost 2 bases, and 18 bases lay in between. Per the germline V gene, CDR1 is SGHTA and CDR2 is FQGNSA. The CDR3 is made up of 18 amino acids. CDR3 coding DNA: TGTGCCAGCAGCTTAGACACCTCTGGGGGGGCAGCTGGAAACACCATATATTTT. Its protein product is CASSLDTSGGAAGNTIYF. The complete variable domain, with remaining parts taken from reference TRBV7-2 and TRBJ1-3, reads GAGVSQSPSNKVTEKGKDVELRCDPISGHTALYWYRQSLGQGLEFLIYFQGNSAPDKSGLPSDRFSAERTGGSVSTLTIQRTQQEDSAVYLCASSLDTSGGAAGNTIYFGEGSWLTVV.

The gene calls are TRBV11-2 and TRBJ2-7; possibly TRBD2 for D (5 bases). Trimming cost V 4 bases and J 2 bases, with 15 bases left between them. The germline V gene has CDR1 SGHAT and CDR2 FQNNGV. The CDR3 contains 15 residues. CDR3 sequence: CASSSSVGSTYEQYF. The DNA for the CDR3 is TGTGCCAGCAGCTCCTCGGTGGGGAGCACCTACGAGCAGTACTTC.

This clone was seen only once. The CDR3 is CATRGSGRAYNEQFF. DNA for the CDR3: TGTGCCACCAGAGGGAGCGGGAGGGCCTACAATGAGCAGTTCTTC. This rearrangement joins TRBV24-1 to TRBJ2-1; 10 bases match TRBD2. This CDR3 spans 15 amino acids. Germline V gene lookup returns CDR1 KGHDR and CDR2 SFDVKD. J gave up 2 bases and V 7 bases, and 4 bases lay outside the gene matches.

V gene TRBV6-5 combines with J gene TRBJ2-7, with TRBD2 matching over 10 bases. Germline-derived CDR1 and CDR2 are MNHEY and SVGAGI. V lost 9 bases and J lost 0; bases outside the gene matches: 5. CDR3 length equals 14 residues. The CDR3 DNA reads TGTGCCAGTTGCCCTAGCGGGAGCTCCTACGAGCAGTACTTC. It specifies CASCPSGSSYEQYF.

About this clone: Different DNA sequences within this sample yield the same CDR3. J is TRBJ2-3 and V is TRBV5-1; TRBD2 aligns across 7 bases. CDR1 and CDR2 (germline): SGHRS, YFSETQ. V shed 3 bases, J shed 2 bases, and the junction held 6 bases outside the gene matches. The CDR3 has 15 amino acids. The CDR3 DNA is TGCGCCAGCAGCTCCTTGACTAGCTCCACAGATACGCAGTATTTT. Amino acids: CASSSLTSSTDTQYF.

The chain couples TRBV5-1 to TRBJ1-1; the D is unclear. This CDR3 is built from 13 residues. The germline V gene encodes CDR1 SGHRS and CDR2 YFSETQ. Trimming stripped 2 bases from V and 2 bases from J, with 7 bases between. The CDR3 protein is CASSFVQNTEAFF. CDR3 sequence (DNA): TGCGCCAGCAGCTTCGTACAAAACACTGAAGCTTTCTTT.

This chain links TRBV2 with TRBJ2-7, with D tentatively TRBD2 (5 bases). Looked up from germline, CDR1 is SNHLY and CDR2 is FYNNEI. The CDR3 is 11 amino acids. Between the trimmed V and J ends, which lost 7 bases and 4 bases, there was a span of 8 bases. The CDR3: CASTRLYEQYF. The CDR3 DNA sequence: TGTGCCAGCACCCGACTATACGAGCAGTACTTC.

This clone turned up a few times. The V and J genes are TRBV5-1 and TRBJ1-2; no clear D gene. The CDR3 has 14 residues. Looked up from germline, CDR1 is SGHRS and CDR2 is YFSETQ. V lost 7 bases to trimming and J lost 2 bases, with 15 bases between them. The CDR3, as DNA: TGCGCCAGCTCCACGATCACAGCAAACTATGGCTACACCTTC. Amino acid sequence: CASSTITANYGYTF.

The sample holds one count of this clone. The chain links TRBV27 to TRBJ1-1; the D gene is possibly TRBD1 (6 bases). The CDR3 is 14 residues long. The V end was cut by 0 bases, the J end by 8 bases, with 13 bases between. Germline CDR1 is MNHEY and CDR2 is SMNVEV (reference sequence). The DNA for the CDR3 is TGTGCCAGCAGTTTATCAGTTGGGGGCCGAGAAGCTTTCTTT. Translating gives CASSLSVGGREAFF.

In this sample, this clone turned up a few times. The CDR3 DNA is TGCGCCAGCAGCTACGATCTAAGTCGCGGCTTCCCGGATTCAAACTATGGCTACACCTTC. Translation: CASSYDLSRGFPDSNYGYTF. The chain combines TRBV10-1 with TRBJ1-2; D gene ambiguous. Between the trimmed V and J ends, which lost 6 bases and 2 bases, there was a span of 31 bases. This CDR3 is built from 20 residues. CDR1 and CDR2 (germline): WNHNN, SYGVQD (reference sequence).

The rearrangement uses TRBV5-1 and TRBJ1-2, with a weak D call TRBD1 (5 bases). V gave up 0 bases and J gave up 0 bases, with 6 bases separating them. The CDR3 is 14 residues long. Germline values: CDR1 SGHRS, CDR2 YFSETQ. The CDR3: CASSLGTSNYGYTF. CDR3 nucleotide sequence: TGCGCCAGCAGCTTGGGGACATCTAACTATGGCTACACCTTC.

The V and J genes are TRBV25-1 and TRBJ1-4; maybe TRBD1 (5 bases). CDR1 and CDR2 (germline): MGHDK, SYGVNS. The CDR3 extends over 15 amino acids. Trimming took off 5 bases at V and 0 bases at J, with 10 bases between the two ends. The CDR3 loop reads CASSRTGPTNEKLFF. The CDR3 region has the DNA TGTGCCAGCAGTAGAACAGGACCAACTAATGAAAAACTGTTTTTT.